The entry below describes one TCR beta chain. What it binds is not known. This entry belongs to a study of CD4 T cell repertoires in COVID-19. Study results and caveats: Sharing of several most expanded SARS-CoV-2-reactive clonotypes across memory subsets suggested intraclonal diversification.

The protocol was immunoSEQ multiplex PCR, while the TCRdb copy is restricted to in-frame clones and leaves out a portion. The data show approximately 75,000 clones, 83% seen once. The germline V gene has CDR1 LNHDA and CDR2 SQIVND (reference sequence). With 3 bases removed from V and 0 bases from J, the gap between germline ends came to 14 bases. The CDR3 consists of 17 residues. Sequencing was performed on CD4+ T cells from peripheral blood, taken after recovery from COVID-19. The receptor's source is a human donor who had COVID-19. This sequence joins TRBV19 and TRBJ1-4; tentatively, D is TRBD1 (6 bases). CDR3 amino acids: CASSMRTDQATNEKLFF. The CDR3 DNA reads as TGTGCCAGTAGTATGCGGACAGACCAAGCAACTAATGAAAAACTGTTTTTT. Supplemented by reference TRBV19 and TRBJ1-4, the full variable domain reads DGGITQSPKYLFRKEGQNVTLSCEQNLNHDAMYWYRQDPGQGLRLIYYSQIVNDFQKGDIAEGYSVSREKKESFPLTVTSAQKNPTAFYLCASSMRTDQATNEKLFFGSGTQLSVL.